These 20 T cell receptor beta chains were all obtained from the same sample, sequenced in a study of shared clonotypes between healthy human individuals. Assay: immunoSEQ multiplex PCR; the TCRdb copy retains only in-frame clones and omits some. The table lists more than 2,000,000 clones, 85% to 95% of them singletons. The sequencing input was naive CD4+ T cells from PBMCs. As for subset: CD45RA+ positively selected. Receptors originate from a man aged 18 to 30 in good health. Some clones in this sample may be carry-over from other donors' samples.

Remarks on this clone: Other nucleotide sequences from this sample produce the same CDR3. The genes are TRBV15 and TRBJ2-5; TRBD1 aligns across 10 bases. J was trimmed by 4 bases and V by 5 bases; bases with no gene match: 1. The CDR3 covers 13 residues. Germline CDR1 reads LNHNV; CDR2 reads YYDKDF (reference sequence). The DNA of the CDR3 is TGTGCCACCAGCCGGGACAGGGGAGAGACCCAGTACTTC. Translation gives CATSRDRGETQYF.

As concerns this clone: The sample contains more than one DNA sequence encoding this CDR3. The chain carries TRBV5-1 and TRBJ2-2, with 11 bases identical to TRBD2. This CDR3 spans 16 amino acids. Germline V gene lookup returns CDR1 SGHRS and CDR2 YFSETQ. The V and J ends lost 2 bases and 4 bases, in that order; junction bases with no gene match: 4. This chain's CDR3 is CASSLLAGASTGELFF. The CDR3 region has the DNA TGCGCCAGCAGCTTACTAGCGGGAGCTAGCACCGGGGAGCTGTTTTTT. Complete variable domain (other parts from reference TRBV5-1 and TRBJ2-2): KAGVTQTPRYLIKTRGQQVTLSCSPISGHRSVSWYQQTPGQGLQFLFEYFSETQRNKGNFPGRFSGRQFSNSRSEMNVSTLELGDSALYLCASSLLAGASTGELFFGEGSRLTVL.

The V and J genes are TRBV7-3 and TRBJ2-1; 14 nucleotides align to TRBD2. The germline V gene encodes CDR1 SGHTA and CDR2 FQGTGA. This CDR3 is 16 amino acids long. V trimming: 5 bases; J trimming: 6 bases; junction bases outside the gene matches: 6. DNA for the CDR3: TGTGCCAGCAGCCCCCGGGGACTAGCGGGAGTCAATGAGCAGTTCTTC. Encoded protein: CASSPRGLAGVNEQFF.

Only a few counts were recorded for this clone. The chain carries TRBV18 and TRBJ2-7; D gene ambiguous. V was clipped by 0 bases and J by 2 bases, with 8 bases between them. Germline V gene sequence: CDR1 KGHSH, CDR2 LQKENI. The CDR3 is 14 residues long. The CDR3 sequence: CASSPPRSPYEQYF. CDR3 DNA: TGTGCCAGCTCACCACCGCGGAGTCCCTACGAGCAGTACTTC.

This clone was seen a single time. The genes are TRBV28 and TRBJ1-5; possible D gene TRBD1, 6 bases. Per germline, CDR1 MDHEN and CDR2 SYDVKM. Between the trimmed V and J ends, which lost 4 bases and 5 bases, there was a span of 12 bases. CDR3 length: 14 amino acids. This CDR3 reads CASSSGTTHQPQHF. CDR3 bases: TGTGCCAGCAGTTCCGGGACAACGCATCAGCCCCAGCATTTT.

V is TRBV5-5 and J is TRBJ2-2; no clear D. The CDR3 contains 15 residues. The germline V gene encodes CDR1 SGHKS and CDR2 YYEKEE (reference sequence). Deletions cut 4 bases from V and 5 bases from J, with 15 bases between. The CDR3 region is CASSLSLDSTGELFF. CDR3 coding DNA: TGTGCCAGCAGCCTTTCCTTAGATTCGACCGGGGAGCTGTTTTTT.

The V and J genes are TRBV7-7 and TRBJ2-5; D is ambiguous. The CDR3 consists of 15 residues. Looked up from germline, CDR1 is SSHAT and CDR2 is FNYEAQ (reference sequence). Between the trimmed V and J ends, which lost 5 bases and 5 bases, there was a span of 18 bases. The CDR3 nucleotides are TGTGCCAGCAGCCCCCAGGACCTTCTCCGGGAGACCCAGTACTTC. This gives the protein CASSPQDLLRETQYF.

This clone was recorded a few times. The CDR3 DNA is TGTGCCAGCAGTCCCGGAGACGGAAGCAATCAGCCCCAGCATTTT. This codes for CASSPGDGSNQPQHF. This rearrangement joins TRBV6-5 to TRBJ1-5; D remains unclear. V was trimmed by 5 bases and J by 1 base, leaving 12 bases between them. Looked up from germline, CDR1 is MNHEY and CDR2 is SVGAGI. This CDR3 has 15 amino acids.

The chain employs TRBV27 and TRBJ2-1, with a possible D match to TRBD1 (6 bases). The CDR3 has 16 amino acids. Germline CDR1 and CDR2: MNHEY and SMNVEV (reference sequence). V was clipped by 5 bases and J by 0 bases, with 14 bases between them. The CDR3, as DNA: TGTGCCAGCAGTCTGGCTTGGGGGCTCTCCTACAATGAGCAGTTCTTC. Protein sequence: CASSLAWGLSYNEQFF.

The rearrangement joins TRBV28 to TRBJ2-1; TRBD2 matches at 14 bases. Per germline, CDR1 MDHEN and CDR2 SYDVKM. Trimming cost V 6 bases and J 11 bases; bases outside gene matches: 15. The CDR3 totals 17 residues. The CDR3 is CASSYTWGTSGRIQQFF. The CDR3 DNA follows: TGTGCCAGCAGCTACACCTGGGGGACTAGCGGGAGAATTCAGCAGTTCTTC. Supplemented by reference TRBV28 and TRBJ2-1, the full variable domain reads DVKVTQSSRYLVKRTGEKVFLECVQDMDHENMFWYRQDPGLGLRLIYFSYDVKMKEKGDIPEGYSVSREKKERFSLILESASTNQTSMYLCASSYTWGTSGRIQQFFGPGTRLTVL.

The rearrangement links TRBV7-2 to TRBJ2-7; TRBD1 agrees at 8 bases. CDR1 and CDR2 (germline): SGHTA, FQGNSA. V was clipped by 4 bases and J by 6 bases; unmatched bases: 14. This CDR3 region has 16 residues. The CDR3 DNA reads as TGTGCCAGCAGCTGGCTTCCCGGGACAGGCGGTGGCGAGCAGTACTTC. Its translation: CASSWLPGTGGGEQYF. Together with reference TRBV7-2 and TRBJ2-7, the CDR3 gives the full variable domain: GAGVSQSPSNKVTEKGKDVELRCDPISGHTALYWYRQSLGQGLEFLIYFQGNSAPDKSGLPSDRFSAERTGGSVSTLTIQRTQQEDSAVYLCASSWLPGTGGGEQYFGPGTRLTVT.

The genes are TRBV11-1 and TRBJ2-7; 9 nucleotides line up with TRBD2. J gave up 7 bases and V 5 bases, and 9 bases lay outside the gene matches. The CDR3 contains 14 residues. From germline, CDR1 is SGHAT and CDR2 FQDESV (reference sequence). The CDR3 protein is CASSLWASGVEQYF. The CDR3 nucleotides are TGTGCCAGCAGCCTATGGGCTAGCGGGGTGGAGCAGTACTTC.

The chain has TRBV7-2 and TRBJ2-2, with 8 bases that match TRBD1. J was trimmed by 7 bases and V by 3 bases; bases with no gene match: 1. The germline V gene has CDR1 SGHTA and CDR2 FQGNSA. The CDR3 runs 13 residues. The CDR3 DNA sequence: TGTGCCAGCAGCTTGGACAGGGTCGGGGAGCTGTTTTTT. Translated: CASSLDRVGELFF. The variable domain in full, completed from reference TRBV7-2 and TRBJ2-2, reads GAGVSQSPSNKVTEKGKDVELRCDPISGHTALYWYRQSLGQGLEFLIYFQGNSAPDKSGLPSDRFSAERTGGSVSTLTIQRTQQEDSAVYLCASSLDRVGELFFGEGSRLTVL.

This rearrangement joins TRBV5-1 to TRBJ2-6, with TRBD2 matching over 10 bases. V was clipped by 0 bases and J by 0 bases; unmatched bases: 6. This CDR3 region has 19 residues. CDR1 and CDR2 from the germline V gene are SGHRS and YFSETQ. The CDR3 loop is CASSLGLGLAVSGANVLTF. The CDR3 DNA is TGCGCCAGCAGCTTGGGACTAGGACTAGCGGTCTCTGGGGCCAACGTCCTGACTTTC.

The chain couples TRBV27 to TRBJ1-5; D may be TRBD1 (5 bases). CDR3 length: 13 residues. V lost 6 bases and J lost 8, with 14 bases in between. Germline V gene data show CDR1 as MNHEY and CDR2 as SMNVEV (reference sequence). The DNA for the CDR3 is TGTGCCAGCAGAGCGGGACTTGCAGAGCCCCAGCATTTT. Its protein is CASRAGLAEPQHF.

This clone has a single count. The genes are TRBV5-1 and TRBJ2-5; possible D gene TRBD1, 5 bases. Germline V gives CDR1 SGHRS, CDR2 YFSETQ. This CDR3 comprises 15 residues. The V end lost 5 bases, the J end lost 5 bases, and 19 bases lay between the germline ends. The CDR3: CASSPARRVLETQYF. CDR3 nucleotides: TGCGCCAGCAGTCCGGCTCGCAGGGTATTGGAGACCCAGTACTTC.

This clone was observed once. Here the CDR3 reads CASSQAGVAGVHNEQFF. CDR3 sequence (DNA): TGCGCCAGCAGCCAGGCCGGGGTCGCGGGAGTCCACAATGAGCAGTTCTTC. The chain has TRBV4-1 and TRBJ2-1; 7 bases agree with TRBD2. Trimming at V came to 3 bases and at J to 5 bases, leaving 13 bases not matched to a gene. The CDR3 is 17 residues long. Germline V gene lookup returns CDR1 MGHRA and CDR2 YSYEKL.

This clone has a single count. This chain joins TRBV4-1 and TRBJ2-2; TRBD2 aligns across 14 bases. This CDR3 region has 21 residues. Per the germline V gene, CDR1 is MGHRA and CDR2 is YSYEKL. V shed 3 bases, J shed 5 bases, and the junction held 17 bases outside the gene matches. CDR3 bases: TGCGCCAGCAGCCATCCAGAGACTAGCGGGAGGGCAAATGTGGGAACCGGGGAGCTGTTTTTT. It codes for CASSHPETSGRANVGTGELFF.

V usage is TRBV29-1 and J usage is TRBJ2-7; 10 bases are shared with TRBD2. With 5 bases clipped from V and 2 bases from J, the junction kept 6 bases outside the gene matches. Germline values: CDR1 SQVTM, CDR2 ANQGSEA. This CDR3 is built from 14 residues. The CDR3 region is CSVPGTSATYEQYF. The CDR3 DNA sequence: TGCAGCGTTCCCGGGACTAGCGCAACCTACGAGCAGTACTTC.

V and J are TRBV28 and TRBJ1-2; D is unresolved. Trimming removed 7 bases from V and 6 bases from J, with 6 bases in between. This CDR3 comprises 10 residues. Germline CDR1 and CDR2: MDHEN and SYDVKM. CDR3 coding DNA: TGTGCCAGCAAGGCGAATGGCTACACCTTC. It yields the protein CASKANGYTF.